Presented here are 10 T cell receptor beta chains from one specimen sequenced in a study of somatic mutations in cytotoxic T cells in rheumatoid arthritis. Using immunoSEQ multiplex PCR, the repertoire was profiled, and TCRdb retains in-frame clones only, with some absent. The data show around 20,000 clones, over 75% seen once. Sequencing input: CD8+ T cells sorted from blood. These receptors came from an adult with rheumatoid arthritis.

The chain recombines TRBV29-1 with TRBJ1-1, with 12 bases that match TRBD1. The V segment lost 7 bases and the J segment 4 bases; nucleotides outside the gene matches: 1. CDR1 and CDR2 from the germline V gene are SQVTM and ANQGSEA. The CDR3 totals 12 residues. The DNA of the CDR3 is TGCAGCGAGGGACAGGGGGCCACTGAAGCTTTCTTT. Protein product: CSEGQGATEAFF.

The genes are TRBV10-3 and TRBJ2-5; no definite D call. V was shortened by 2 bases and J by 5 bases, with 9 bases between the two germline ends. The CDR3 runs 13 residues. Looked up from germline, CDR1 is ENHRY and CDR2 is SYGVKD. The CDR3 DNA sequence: TGTGCCATCAGTGAGGACCCCGAGGAGACCCAGTACTTC. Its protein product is CAISEDPEETQYF.

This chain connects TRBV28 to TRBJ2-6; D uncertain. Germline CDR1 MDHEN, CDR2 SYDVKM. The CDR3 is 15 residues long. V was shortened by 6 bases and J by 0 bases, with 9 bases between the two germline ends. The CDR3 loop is CASSPVLSGANVLTF. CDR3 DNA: TGTGCCAGCAGCCCCGTACTCTCTGGGGCCAACGTCCTGACTTTC.

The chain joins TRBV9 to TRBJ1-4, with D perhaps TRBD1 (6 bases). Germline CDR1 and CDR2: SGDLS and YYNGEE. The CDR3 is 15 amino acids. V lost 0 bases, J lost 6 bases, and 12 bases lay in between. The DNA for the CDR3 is TGTGCCAGCAGCGTAGGGGGGGCCACCGATGAAAAACTGTTTTTT. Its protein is CASSVGGATDEKLFF.

Written as DNA, the CDR3 is TGCAGCGTTGAAGATTCTGAGGGGGGAACAGATACGCAGTATTTT. It specifies CSVEDSEGGTDTQYF. The V and J genes are TRBV29-1 and TRBJ2-3; D may be TRBD1 or TRBD2 (6 bases each). The CDR3 totals 15 residues. Deletions cut 0 bases from V and 3 bases from J, with 13 bases between. Germline CDR1 is SQVTM and CDR2 is ANQGSEA.

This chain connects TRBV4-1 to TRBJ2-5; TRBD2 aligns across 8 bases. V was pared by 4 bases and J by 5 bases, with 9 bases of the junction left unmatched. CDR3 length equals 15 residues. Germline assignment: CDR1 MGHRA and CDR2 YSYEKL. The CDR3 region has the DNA TGCGCCAGCAGCCTCCCGGGACTAGGGGGGGAGACCCAGTACTTC. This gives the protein CASSLPGLGGETQYF.

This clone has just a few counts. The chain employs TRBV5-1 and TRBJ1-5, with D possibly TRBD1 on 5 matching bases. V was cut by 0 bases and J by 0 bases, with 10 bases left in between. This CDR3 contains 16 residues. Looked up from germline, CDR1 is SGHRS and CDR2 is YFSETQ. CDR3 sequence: CASSLAGINSNQPQHF. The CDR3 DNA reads TGCGCCAGCAGCTTGGCAGGGATAAATAGCAATCAGCCCCAGCATTTT.

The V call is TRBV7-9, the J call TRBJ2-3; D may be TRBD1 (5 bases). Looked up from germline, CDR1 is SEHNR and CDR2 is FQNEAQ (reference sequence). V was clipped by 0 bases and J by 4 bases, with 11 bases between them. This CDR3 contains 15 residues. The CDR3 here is CASSLADRSPDTQYF. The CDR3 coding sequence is TGTGCCAGCAGCTTAGCTGACAGATCACCAGATACGCAGTATTTT.

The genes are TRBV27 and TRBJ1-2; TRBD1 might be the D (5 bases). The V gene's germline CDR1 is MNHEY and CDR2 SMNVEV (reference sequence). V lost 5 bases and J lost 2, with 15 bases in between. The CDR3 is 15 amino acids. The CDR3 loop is CASSPTDRINYGYTF. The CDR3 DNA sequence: TGTGCCAGCAGTCCTACCGACAGAATCAACTATGGCTACACCTTC.

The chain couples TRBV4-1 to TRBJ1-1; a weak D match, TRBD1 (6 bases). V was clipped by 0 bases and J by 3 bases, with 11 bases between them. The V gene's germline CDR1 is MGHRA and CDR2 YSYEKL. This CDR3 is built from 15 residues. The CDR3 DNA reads TGCGCCAGCAGCCAAGATTCGGGGACATACACTGAAGCTTTCTTT. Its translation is CASSQDSGTYTEAFF.